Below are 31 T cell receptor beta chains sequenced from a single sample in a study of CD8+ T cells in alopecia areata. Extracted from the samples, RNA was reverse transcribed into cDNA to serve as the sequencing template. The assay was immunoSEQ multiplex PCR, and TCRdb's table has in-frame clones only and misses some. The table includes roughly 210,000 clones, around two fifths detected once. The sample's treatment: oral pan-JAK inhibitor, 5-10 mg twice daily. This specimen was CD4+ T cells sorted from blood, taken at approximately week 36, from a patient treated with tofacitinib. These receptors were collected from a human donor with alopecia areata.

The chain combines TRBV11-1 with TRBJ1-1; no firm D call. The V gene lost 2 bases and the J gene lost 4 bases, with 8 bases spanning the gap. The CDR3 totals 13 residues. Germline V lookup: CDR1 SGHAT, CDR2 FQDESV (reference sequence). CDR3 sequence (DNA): TGTGCCAGCAGCTTAAAGGAACGCACTGAAGCTTTCTTT. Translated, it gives CASSLKERTEAFF. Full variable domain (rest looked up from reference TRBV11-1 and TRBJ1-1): EAEVAQSPRYKITEKSQAVAFWCDPISGHATLYWYRQILGQGPELLVQFQDESVVDDSQLPKDRFSAERLKGVDSTLKIQPAELGDSAMYLCASSLKERTEAFFGQGTRLTVV.

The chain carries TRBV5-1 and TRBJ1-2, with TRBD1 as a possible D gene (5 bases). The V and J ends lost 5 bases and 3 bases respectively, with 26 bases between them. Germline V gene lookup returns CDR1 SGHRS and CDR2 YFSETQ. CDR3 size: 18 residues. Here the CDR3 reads CASRKGRGTSFFDYGYTF. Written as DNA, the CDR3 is TGCGCCAGCAGAAAAGGAAGGGGCACTTCTTTCTTTGACTATGGCTACACCTTC.

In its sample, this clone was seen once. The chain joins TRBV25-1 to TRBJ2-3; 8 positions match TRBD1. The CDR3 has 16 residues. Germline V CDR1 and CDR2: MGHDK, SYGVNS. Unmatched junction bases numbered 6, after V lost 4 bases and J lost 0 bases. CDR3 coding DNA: TGTGCCAGCAGTGCGCAGACAGGGGCGAGCACAGATACGCAGTATTTT. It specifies CASSAQTGASTDTQYF.

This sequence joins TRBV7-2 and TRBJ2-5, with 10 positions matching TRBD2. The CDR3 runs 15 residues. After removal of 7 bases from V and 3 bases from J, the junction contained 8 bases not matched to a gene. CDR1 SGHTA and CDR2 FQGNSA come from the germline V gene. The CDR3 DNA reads TGTGCCAGCACCGAGCGGGGGGGCCGGGAAGAGACCCAGTACTTC. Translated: CASTERGGREETQYF.

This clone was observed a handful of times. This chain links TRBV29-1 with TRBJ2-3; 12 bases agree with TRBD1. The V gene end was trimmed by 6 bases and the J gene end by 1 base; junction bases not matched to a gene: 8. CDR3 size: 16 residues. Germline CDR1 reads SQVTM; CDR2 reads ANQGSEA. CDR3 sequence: CSVTHRDRGRTDTQYF. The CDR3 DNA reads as TGCAGCGTGACTCACCGGGACAGGGGGCGCACAGATACGCAGTATTTT.

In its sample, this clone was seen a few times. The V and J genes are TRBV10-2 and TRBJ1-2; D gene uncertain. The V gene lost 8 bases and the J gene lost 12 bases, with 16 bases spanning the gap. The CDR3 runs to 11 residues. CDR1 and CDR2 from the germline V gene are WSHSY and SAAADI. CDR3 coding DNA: TGCGCCAGCCGCCGATCGCCTTCCAACACCTTC. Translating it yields CASRRSPSNTF.

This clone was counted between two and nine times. The CDR3 loop reads CAWIEGGGRYEQYF. The CDR3 nucleotides are TGTGCCTGGATAGAGGGAGGGGGACGGTACGAGCAGTACTTC. The V call is TRBV30, the J call TRBJ2-7; tentative D call: TRBD2 (7 bases). The CDR3 is 14 amino acids. V lost 4 bases, J lost 4 bases, and 17 bases lay in between. Germline CDR1 is GTSNPN and CDR2 is SVGIG (reference sequence).

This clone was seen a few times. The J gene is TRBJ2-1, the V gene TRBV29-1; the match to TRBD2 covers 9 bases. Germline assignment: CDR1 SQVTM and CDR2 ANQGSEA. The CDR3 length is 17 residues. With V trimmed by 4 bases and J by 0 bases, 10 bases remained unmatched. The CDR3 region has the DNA TGCAGCGTTGCGAGACTAGCGGTAGTTAGCTCCTACAATGAGCAGTTCTTC. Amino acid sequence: CSVARLAVVSSYNEQFF.

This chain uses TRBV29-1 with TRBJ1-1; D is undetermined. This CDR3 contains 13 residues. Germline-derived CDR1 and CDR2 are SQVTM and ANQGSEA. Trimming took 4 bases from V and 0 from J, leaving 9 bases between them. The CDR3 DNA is TGCAGCGTTGGGGTCGGGATGAACACTGAAGCTTTCTTT. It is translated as CSVGVGMNTEAFF.

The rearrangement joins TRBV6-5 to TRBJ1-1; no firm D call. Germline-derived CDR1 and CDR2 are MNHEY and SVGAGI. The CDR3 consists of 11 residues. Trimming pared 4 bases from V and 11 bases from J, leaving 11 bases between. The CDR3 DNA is TGTGCCAGCAGTTTCGAACGACGGGCTTTCTTT. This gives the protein CASSFERRAFF.

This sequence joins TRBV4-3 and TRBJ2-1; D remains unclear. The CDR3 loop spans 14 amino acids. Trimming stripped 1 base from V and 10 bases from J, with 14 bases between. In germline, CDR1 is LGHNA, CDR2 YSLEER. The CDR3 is CASSQVKGPLEQFF. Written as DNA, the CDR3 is TGCGCCAGCAGCCAAGTAAAAGGACCCCTCGAGCAGTTCTTC.

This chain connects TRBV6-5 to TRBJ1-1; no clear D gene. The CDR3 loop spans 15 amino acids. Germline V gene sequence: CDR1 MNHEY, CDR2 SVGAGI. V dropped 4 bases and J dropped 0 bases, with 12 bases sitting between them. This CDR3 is CASSSNSNMNTEAFF. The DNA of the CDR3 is TGTGCCAGCAGTTCTAACAGCAACATGAACACTGAAGCTTTCTTT.

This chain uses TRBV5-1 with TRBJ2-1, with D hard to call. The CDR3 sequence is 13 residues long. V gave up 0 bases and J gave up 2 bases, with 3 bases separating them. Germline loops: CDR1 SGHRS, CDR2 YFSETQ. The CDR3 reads CASSLVAYNEQFF. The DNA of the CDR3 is TGCGCCAGCAGCTTGGTTGCCTACAATGAGCAGTTCTTC. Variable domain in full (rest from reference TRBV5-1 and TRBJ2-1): KAGVTQTPRYLIKTRGQQVTLSCSPISGHRSVSWYQQTPGQGLQFLFEYFSETQRNKGNFPGRFSGRQFSNSRSEMNVSTLELGDSALYLCASSLVAYNEQFFGPGTRLTVL.

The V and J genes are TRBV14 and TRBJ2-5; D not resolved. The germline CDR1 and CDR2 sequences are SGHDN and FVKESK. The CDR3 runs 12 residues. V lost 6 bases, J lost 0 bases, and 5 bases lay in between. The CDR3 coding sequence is TGTGCCAGCAGTGAAAACCAAGAGACCCAGTACTTC. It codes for CASSENQETQYF.

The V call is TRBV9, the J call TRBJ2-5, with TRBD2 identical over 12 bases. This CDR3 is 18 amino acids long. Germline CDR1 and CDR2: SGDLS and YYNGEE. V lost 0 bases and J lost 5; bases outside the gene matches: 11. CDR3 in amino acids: CASSVEGLGLAGRETQYF. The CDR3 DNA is TGTGCCAGCAGCGTAGAGGGATTAGGACTAGCGGGAAGGGAGACCCAGTACTTC.

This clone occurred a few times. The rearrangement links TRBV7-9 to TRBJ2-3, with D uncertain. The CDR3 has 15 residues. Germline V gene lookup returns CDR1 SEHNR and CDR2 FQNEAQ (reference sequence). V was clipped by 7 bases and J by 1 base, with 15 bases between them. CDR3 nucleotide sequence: TGTGCCAGCAACCGAGTCCTGGACGGCACAGATACGCAGTATTTT. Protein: CASNRVLDGTDTQYF.

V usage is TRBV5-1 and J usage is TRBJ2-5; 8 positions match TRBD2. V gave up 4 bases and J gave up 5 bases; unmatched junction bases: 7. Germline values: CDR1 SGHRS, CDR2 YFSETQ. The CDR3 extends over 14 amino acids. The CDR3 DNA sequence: TGCGCCAGCAGCATCGGACTAGCAACGGAGACCCAGTACTTC. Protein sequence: CASSIGLATETQYF.

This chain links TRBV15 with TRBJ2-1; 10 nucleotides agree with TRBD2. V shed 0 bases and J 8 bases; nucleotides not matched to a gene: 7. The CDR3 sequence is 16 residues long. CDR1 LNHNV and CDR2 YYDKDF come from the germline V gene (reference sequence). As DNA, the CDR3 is TGTGCCACCAGCAGAGATCCTACTAGCGGGATCGATGAGCAGTTCTTC. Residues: CATSRDPTSGIDEQFF.

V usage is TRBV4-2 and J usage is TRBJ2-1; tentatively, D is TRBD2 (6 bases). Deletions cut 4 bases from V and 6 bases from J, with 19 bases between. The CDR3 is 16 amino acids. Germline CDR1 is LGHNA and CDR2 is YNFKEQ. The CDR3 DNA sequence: TGTGCCAGCAGCCTCGGGGACGCGGGATTCTCCAATGAGCAGTTCTTC. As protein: CASSLGDAGFSNEQFF.

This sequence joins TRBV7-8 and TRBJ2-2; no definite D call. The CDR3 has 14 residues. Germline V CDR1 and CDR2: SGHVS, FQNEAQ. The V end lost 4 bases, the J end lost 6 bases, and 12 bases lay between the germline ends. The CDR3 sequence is CASSSPPWPGELFF. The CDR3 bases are TGTGCCAGCAGCTCGCCCCCCTGGCCCGGGGAGCTGTTTTTT.

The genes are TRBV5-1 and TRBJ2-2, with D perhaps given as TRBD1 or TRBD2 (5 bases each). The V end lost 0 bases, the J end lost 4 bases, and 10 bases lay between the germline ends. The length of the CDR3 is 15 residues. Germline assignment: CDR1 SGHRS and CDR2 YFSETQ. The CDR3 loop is CASSLAGLPTGELFF. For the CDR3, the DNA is TGCGCCAGCAGCTTGGCGGGGCTACCCACCGGGGAGCTGTTTTTT.

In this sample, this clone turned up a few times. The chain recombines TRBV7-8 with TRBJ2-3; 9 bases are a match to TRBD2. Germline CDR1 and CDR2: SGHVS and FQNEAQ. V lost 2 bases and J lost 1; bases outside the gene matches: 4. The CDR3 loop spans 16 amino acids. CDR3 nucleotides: TGTGCCAGCAGCTTAACGACTAGCGGAGGCACAGATACGCAGTATTTT. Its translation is CASSLTTSGGTDTQYF.

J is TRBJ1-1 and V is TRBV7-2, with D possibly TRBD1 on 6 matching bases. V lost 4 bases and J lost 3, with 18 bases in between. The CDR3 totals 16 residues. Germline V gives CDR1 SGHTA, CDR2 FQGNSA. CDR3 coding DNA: TGTGCCAGCAGCTACCGCCGGGGACAAGGAGACACTGAAGCTTTCTTT. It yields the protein CASSYRRGQGDTEAFF.

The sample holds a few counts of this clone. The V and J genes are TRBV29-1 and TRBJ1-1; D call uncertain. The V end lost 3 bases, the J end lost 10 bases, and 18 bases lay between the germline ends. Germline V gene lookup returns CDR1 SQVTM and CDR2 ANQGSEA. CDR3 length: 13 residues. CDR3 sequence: CSVDRTDGVVAFF. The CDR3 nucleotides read TGCAGCGTTGACAGGACCGACGGAGTGGTAGCTTTCTTT.

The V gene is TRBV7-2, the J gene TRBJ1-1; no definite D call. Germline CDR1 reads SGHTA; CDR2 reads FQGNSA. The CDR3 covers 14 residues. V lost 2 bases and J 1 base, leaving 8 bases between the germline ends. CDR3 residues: CASSLSWANTEAFF. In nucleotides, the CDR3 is TGTGCCAGCAGCTTATCATGGGCGAACACTGAAGCTTTCTTT.

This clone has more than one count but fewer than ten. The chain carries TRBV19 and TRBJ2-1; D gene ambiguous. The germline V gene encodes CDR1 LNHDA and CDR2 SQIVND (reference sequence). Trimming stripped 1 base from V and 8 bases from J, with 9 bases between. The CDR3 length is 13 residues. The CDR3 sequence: CASSIVLGYEQFF. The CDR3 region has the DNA TGTGCCAGTAGTATAGTTCTGGGCTATGAGCAGTTCTTC.

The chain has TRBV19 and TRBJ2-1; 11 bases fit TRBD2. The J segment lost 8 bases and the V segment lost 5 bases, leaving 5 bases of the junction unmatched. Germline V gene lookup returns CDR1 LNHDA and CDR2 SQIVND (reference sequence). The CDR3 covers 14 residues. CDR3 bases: TGTGCCAGTAGTGAACTAGCGGGAGTTCATGAGCAGTTCTTC. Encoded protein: CASSELAGVHEQFF.

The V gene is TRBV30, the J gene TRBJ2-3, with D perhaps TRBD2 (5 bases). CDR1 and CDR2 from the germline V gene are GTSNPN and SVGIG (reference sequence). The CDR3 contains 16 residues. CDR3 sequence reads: CAFAPGLSQIADTQYF. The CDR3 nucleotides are TGTGCTTTCGCCCCCGGACTGAGTCAGATCGCAGATACGCAGTATTTT.

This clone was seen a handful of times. The CDR3 DNA reads as TGTGCCAGCAGGCCCGGACTAGCGGGGCTCCAAGATACGCAGTATTTT. Translated: CASRPGLAGLQDTQYF. The chain carries TRBV7-9 and TRBJ2-3; TRBD2 matches 12 bases. The germline V gene encodes CDR1 SEHNR and CDR2 FQNEAQ (reference sequence). The V segment lost 6 bases and the J segment 5 bases; nucleotides outside the gene matches: 9. This CDR3 has 16 residues.

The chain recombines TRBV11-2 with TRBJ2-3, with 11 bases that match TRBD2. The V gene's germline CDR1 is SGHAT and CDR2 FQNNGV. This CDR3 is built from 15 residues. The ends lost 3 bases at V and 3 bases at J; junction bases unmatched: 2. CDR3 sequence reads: CASSFSGRATDTQYF. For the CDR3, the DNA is TGTGCCAGCAGCTTTAGCGGGAGGGCTACAGATACGCAGTATTTT.

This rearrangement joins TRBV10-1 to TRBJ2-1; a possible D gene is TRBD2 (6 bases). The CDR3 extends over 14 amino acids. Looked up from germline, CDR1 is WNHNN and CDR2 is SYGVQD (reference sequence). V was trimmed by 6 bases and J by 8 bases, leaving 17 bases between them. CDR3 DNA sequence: TGCGCCAGCAGGAAGGGAGGAATTATCGATGAGCAGTTCTTC. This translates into CASRKGGIIDEQFF.